This T cell receptor (beta chain) was captured by sequencing in a study of brain T cells in children with intractable seizures. Only in-frame clones appear in the TCRdb table, and some are missing; sequencing was by immunoSEQ multiplex PCR. The sample lists about 80,000 clones; around 90% were seen once. The germline gives CDR1 SNHLY, CDR2 FYNNEI. The V end lost 5 bases, the J end lost 3 bases, and 13 bases lay between the germline ends. The CDR3 extends over 14 amino acids. Sample: peripheral blood, taken at surgery. The source of this sequence is a girl aged 2 to 9 with Rasmussen encephalitis and intractable seizures. The rearrangement uses TRBV2 and TRBJ1-2; no firm D call. CDR3 DNA: TGTGCCAGCAGTCGCGGGGTCCGGGACTATGGCTACACCTTC. Residues: CASSRGVRDYGYTF.